This entry lists 31 T cell receptor beta chains sequenced from one sample in a study of vaccination effects on CD4 cells after COVID-19 (dated by TCRdb to 2021 to 2024). For these TCRs, the target antigens are not known. Receptor libraries were prepared by the immunoSEQ multiplex PCR assay. TCRdb's version of the immuneACCESS table is confined to in-frame rearrangements and falls short of the full clone set. An unresolved V gene accounts for under half of the shortfall where checked; the remainder is of unknown origin. The sample records about 12,000 clones, about 65% of which are singletons. The top ten hold about 8.1% of the sample. To identify antigen-specific CD4+ T cell clonotypes by their expansion, the ViraFEST assay first stimulated PBMC with viral peptide pools and then applied TCR sequencing. After 10 to 11 days of culture, CD4+ T cells were isolated with the EasySep CD4+ T cell isolation kit. Two doses of either the BNT162b2 or the mRNA-1273 mRNA SARS-CoV-2 vaccine were administered to participants.

This material consisted of CD4+ T cells from PBMCs cultured with SARS-CoV-2 spike peptides, taken after COVID-19 vaccination. In the paper's terms, the cell subset or site label means: SARS-CoV-2 spike overlapping peptide pool stimulation. The receptors were gathered from a human donor who received a COVID-19 vaccine.

By frequency in the sample, this clone is medium-sized. The J gene is TRBJ2-5, the V gene TRBV9, with TRBD1 identical over 7 bases. This CDR3 spans 16 amino acids. The germline V gene has CDR1 SGDLS and CDR2 YYNGEE. With 0 bases clipped from V and 5 bases from J, the junction kept 10 bases outside the gene matches. CDR3 nucleotides: TGTGCCAGCAGCGTAGGGGTAGGGGGCTTCAGGGAGACCCAGTACTTC. This translates into CASSVGVGGFRETQYF.

This clone was seen a single time. This chain joins TRBV9 and TRBJ2-1, with D possibly being TRBD1 (6 bases). Trimming shortened V by 4 bases and J by 8 bases, and 13 bases separated the two germline ends. Germline lookup yields CDR1 SGDLS and CDR2 YYNGEE. The CDR3 sequence is 13 residues long. The CDR3 sequence: CASSKQGWDEQFF. The CDR3 DNA is TGTGCCAGCAGCAAACAGGGTTGGGATGAGCAGTTCTTC.

CDR3 coding DNA: TGCAGCGTTGAAGCGACAGGGGGCCCCCAGACCCAGTACTTC. Protein: CSVEATGGPQTQYF. The chain carries TRBV29-1 and TRBJ2-5, with 10 bases aligning to TRBD1. The CDR3 contains 14 residues. The ends lost 1 base at V and 6 bases at J; junction bases unmatched: 5. From germline, CDR1 is SQVTM and CDR2 ANQGSEA.

The chain links TRBV7-3 to TRBJ2-7, with 7 positions matching TRBD1. Trimming removed 0 bases from V and 6 bases from J; junction bases left unmatched: 8. Germline V gives CDR1 SGHTA, CDR2 FQGTGA. The CDR3 is 15 residues long. CDR3 nucleotide sequence: TGTGCCAGCAGCTTAACGTTTACAGGGGCAATCGAGCAGTACTTC. It is translated as CASSLTFTGAIEQYF.

This clone occurred a few times. The genes are TRBV27 and TRBJ1-2; no reliable D call. From germline, CDR1 is MNHEY and CDR2 SMNVEV (reference sequence). Trimming stripped 0 bases from V and 0 bases from J, with 2 bases between. CDR3 length: 13 residues. As DNA, the CDR3 is TGTGCCAGCAGTTTATCCACTAACTATGGCTACACCTTC. Translating gives CASSLSTNYGYTF.

The genes are TRBV3-1 (or the pseudogene TRBV3-2) and TRBJ2-4, with no clear D. This CDR3 spans 12 amino acids. In germline, CDR1 is LGHDT, CDR2 YNNKEL (reference sequence). The ends were cut back, 7 bases at V and 6 bases at J, with 10 bases in the middle. The CDR3 DNA sequence: TGTGCCAGCAAATCGGACGGAAACATTCAGTACTTC. Protein sequence: CASKSDGNIQYF.

The chain is built from TRBV7-2 and TRBJ1-1; D remains ambiguous. Between the trimmed V and J ends, which lost 6 bases and 5 bases, there was a span of 16 bases. This CDR3 contains 14 residues. Germline V gene sequence: CDR1 SGHTA, CDR2 FQGNSA. In nucleotides, the CDR3 is TGTGCCAGCAGTCCGCCGCTCAGTTCGACTGAAGCTTTCTTT. Protein sequence: CASSPPLSSTEAFF.

This clone was observed a single time. The chain recombines TRBV4-3 with TRBJ2-2; D not resolved. The CDR3 is 15 residues long. CDR1 is LGHNA and CDR2 is YSLEER in the germline V gene. V dropped 3 bases and J dropped 0 bases, with 8 bases sitting between them. The CDR3 loop reads CASSHGNANTGELFF. In DNA, the CDR3 is TGCGCCAGCAGCCATGGAAACGCGAACACCGGGGAGCTGTTTTTT.

The sample holds a few counts of this clone. The rearrangement links TRBV27 to TRBJ2-7; D possibly corresponds to TRBD2 (6 bases). This CDR3 has 17 residues. Trimming took 7 bases from V and 4 from J, leaving 26 bases between them. Germline V gives CDR1 MNHEY, CDR2 SMNVEV (reference sequence). The CDR3 reads CASTSFAPGLPGYEQYF. In DNA form, the CDR3 reads TGTGCCAGCACTTCCTTTGCGCCGGGACTGCCAGGGTACGAGCAGTACTTC.

The chain joins TRBV3-1 (or the pseudogene TRBV3-2) to TRBJ2-1, with a tentative D call TRBD2 (6 bases). The CDR3 sequence is 17 residues long. Trimming shortened V by 1 base and J by 9 bases, and 22 bases separated the two germline ends. In germline, CDR1 is LGHDT, CDR2 YNNKEL (reference sequence). The CDR3 bases are TGTGCCAGCAGCCAAGCTGATCTGCGGGGTCGGGGCTCTGAGCAGTTCTTC. Translating it yields CASSQADLRGRGSEQFF.

This clone showed up just a few times. This chain links TRBV30 with TRBJ1-1, with D unresolved. This CDR3 is built from 11 residues. V lost 3 bases to trimming and J lost 10 bases, with 12 bases between them. CDR1 is GTSNPN and CDR2 is SVGIG in the germline V gene (reference sequence). DNA for the CDR3: TGTGCCTGGAGGATCGGAGGTCTAGCTTTCTTT. Its protein product is CAWRIGGLAFF.

The V gene is TRBV5-1, the J gene TRBJ2-5, with D hard to call. V was clipped by 4 bases and J by 2 bases, with 12 bases between them. The CDR3 sequence is 14 residues long. CDR1 SGHRS and CDR2 YFSETQ come from the germline V gene. CDR3: CASSPGQAQETQYF. In DNA, the CDR3 is TGCGCCAGCAGCCCCGGTCAAGCACAAGAGACCCAGTACTTC.

The chain joins TRBV6-5 to TRBJ1-2, with 7 bases identical to TRBD1. Germline CDR1 MNHEY, CDR2 SVGAGI. The CDR3 spans 12 residues. With V trimmed by 8 bases and J by 3 bases, 3 bases remained unmatched. In DNA form, the CDR3 reads TGTGCCAGCCAACAGGGGTACTATGGCTACACCTTC. This gives the protein CASQQGYYGYTF.

This rearrangement joins TRBV5-4 to TRBJ1-2, with a weak D call TRBD1 (5 bases). CDR3 length: 14 amino acids. Germline assignment: CDR1 SGHNT and CDR2 YYREEE (reference sequence). With 4 bases removed from V and 3 bases from J, the gap between germline ends came to 13 bases. The CDR3 DNA sequence: TGTGCCAGCAGCGACGGGACCGCCGACTATGGCTACACCTTC. It translates to CASSDGTADYGYTF.

Comment on this clone: Germline is not matched at one junction end, which may reflect a read error. The J gene is TRBJ2-6, the V gene TRBV19; D not certain. This CDR3 has 16 amino acids. The germline V gene has CDR1 LNHDA and CDR2 SQIVND (reference sequence). CDR3 sequence (DNA): TGTACCAGTAGTACCCTACCTGGCGATGGGGCCAACGTCCTGACTTTC. It yields the protein CTSSTLPGDGANVLTF. The variable domain in full, completed from reference TRBV19 and TRBJ2-6, reads DGGITQSPKYLFRKEGQNVTLSCEQNLNHDAMYWYRQDPGQGLRLIYYSQIVNDFQKGDIAEGYSVSREKKESFPLTVTSAQKNPTAFYLCTSSTLPGDGANVLTFGAGSRLTVL.

This clone was counted a few times. The chain uses TRBV11-2 and TRBJ2-7, with TRBD2 identical over 9 bases. V trimming: 5 bases; J trimming: 2 bases; junction bases outside the gene matches: 4. Germline V lookup: CDR1 SGHAT, CDR2 FQNNGV. CDR3 length: 14 amino acids. The CDR3 region has the DNA TGTGCCAGCAGCGCCCTAGCGGGAACCTACGAGCAGTACTTC. Encoded protein: CASSALAGTYEQYF. Using reference TRBV11-2 and TRBJ2-7 for the parts outside the CDR3, the full variable domain is EAGVAQSPRYKIIEKRQSVAFWCNPISGHATLYWYQQILGQGPKLLIQFQNNGVVDDSQLPKDRFSAERLKGVDSTLKIQPAKLEDSAVYLCASSALAGTYEQYFGPGTRLTVT.

The gene calls are TRBV5-5 and TRBJ2-1, with 9 nucleotides matching TRBD2. The CDR3 is 16 amino acids. CDR1 is SGHKS, CDR2 YYEKEE, per germline (reference sequence). After removal of 4 bases from V and 5 bases from J, the junction contained 10 bases not matched to a gene. CDR3 protein: CASSPPRVAGDNEQFF. The CDR3 nucleotides read TGTGCCAGCAGCCCCCCGAGGGTAGCGGGGGACAATGAGCAGTTCTTC.

The gene calls are TRBV18 and TRBJ2-1; D gene ambiguous. Trimming removed 5 bases from V and 16 bases from J, with 15 bases in between. There are 11 residues in the CDR3. Germline CDR1 KGHSH, CDR2 LQKENI. CDR3 nucleotides: TGTGCCAGCTCAGAGACCTCCGGGTGTTTCTTC. This translates into CASSETSGCFF.

The J gene is TRBJ2-3, the V gene TRBV6-4, with D unclear. V was shortened by 5 bases and J by 9 bases, with 12 bases between the two germline ends. Germline CDR1 reads MRHNA; CDR2 reads SNTAGT. This CDR3 spans 12 amino acids. The CDR3 sequence: CASSPLGGTQYF. CDR3 DNA sequence: TGTGCCAGCAGTCCTCTTGGTGGGACGCAGTATTTT.

This chain links TRBV27 with TRBJ2-5, with D maybe TRBD1 (6 bases). Trimming removed 5 bases at V and 1 base at J, with 14 bases between. Germline CDR1 is MNHEY and CDR2 is SMNVEV (reference sequence). This CDR3 has 15 residues. CDR3: CASSGVTGFQETQYF. The CDR3 region has the DNA TGTGCCAGCAGTGGAGTAACAGGGTTCCAAGAGACCCAGTACTTC.

By its share, this clone is medium-sized. The chain has TRBV28 and TRBJ1-2; the D gene is possibly TRBD1 (6 bases). CDR1 and CDR2 from the germline V gene are MDHEN and SYDVKM. V was cut by 6 bases and J by 5 bases, with 10 bases left in between. This CDR3 spans 12 amino acids. This chain's CDR3 is CASSLGTYGYTF. CDR3 sequence (DNA): TGTGCCAGCAGCCTCGGGACATATGGCTACACCTTC.

This chain uses TRBV5-8 with TRBJ2-3; no definite D call. CDR1 is SGHTS and CDR2 is YDEGEE in the germline V gene. V lost 4 bases to trimming and J lost 2 bases, with 5 bases between them. This CDR3 comprises 12 residues. CDR3 loop: CASSKNTDTQYF. The DNA of the CDR3 is TGTGCCAGCAGCAAAAACACAGATACGCAGTATTTT.

This clone came up once. The chain is built from TRBV7-2 and TRBJ1-5, with D tentatively TRBD1 (5 bases). V shed 1 base and J shed 3 bases, with 13 bases lying between them. In germline, CDR1 is SGHTA, CDR2 FQGNSA. The length of the CDR3 is 16 residues. The CDR3 DNA sequence: TGTGCCAGCAGCTTAGTGGGGGGGGTGGCCAATCAGCCCCAGCATTTT. Its translation: CASSLVGGVANQPQHF. The variable domain in full, completed from reference TRBV7-2 and TRBJ1-5, reads GAGVSQSPSNKVTEKGKDVELRCDPISGHTALYWYRQSLGQGLEFLIYFQGNSAPDKSGLPSDRFSAERTGGSVSTLTIQRTQQEDSAVYLCASSLVGGVANQPQHFGDGTRLSIL.

The chain employs TRBV5-1 and TRBJ2-7; 13 bases are shared with TRBD2. The J segment lost 3 bases and the V segment lost 3 bases, leaving 9 bases of the junction unmatched. Germline values: CDR1 SGHRS, CDR2 YFSETQ. The CDR3 sequence is 17 residues long. The CDR3 DNA is TGCGCCAGCAGCTCTCTCCCGGGACTAGCGGGGAACTACGAGCAGTACTTC. Protein: CASSSLPGLAGNYEQYF.

Worth noting for this clone: Other DNA sequences in this sample translate to the same CDR3. The chain combines TRBV20-1 with TRBJ2-7; D tentatively reads TRBD1 or TRBD2 (5 bases each). The germline gives CDR1 DFQATT, CDR2 SNEGSKA (reference sequence). The CDR3 has 11 residues. V dropped 2 bases and J dropped 5 bases, with 7 bases sitting between them. The CDR3, as DNA: TGCAGTGCTAGATCGGGGCACGAGCAGTACTTC. This codes for CSARSGHEQYF.

The genes are TRBV29-1 and TRBJ2-1, with TRBD2 matching over 7 bases. The ends lost 7 bases at V and 4 bases at J; junction bases unmatched: 7. The CDR3 is made up of 13 amino acids. CDR1 and CDR2 (germline): SQVTM, ANQGSEA. DNA for the CDR3: TGCAGCGCCGGGACTAATCTTTACAATGAGCAGTTCTTC. Encoded protein: CSAGTNLYNEQFF.

V gene TRBV5-1 combines with J gene TRBJ1-1; D possibly corresponds to TRBD1 (5 bases). Trimming stripped 1 base from V and 6 bases from J, with 13 bases between. CDR1 and CDR2 (germline): SGHRS, YFSETQ. This CDR3 region has 14 residues. The CDR3 region has the DNA TGCGCCAGCAGCTTGCTTGGCAGGGTCGCTGAAGCTTTCTTT. This sequence encodes CASSLLGRVAEAFF. The full variable domain, in which reference TRBV5-1 and TRBJ1-1 provide the parts outside the CDR3, is KAGVTQTPRYLIKTRGQQVTLSCSPISGHRSVSWYQQTPGQGLQFLFEYFSETQRNKGNFPGRFSGRQFSNSRSEMNVSTLELGDSALYLCASSLLGRVAEAFFGQGTRLTVV.

V and J are TRBV15 and TRBJ1-1, with a tentative D call TRBD1 (6 bases). This CDR3 has 15 residues. Per the germline V gene, CDR1 is LNHNV and CDR2 is YYDKDF (reference sequence). The V end was cut by 1 base, the J end by 3 bases, with 12 bases between. This CDR3 is CATSRGRGLYTEAFF. CDR3 nucleotides: TGTGCCACCAGCAGAGGGAGGGGGTTATACACTGAAGCTTTCTTT.

The chain is built from TRBV3-1 (or the pseudogene TRBV3-2) and TRBJ1-2; TRBD1 might be the D (6 bases). Germline loops: CDR1 LGHDT, CDR2 YNNKEL (reference sequence). Deletions cut 5 bases from V and 4 bases from J, with 17 bases between. The CDR3 runs 15 residues. CDR3 residues: CASSEGGGRVYGYTF. CDR3 nucleotide sequence: TGTGCCAGCAGCGAAGGGGGGGGAAGGGTCTATGGCTACACCTTC.

This chain uses TRBV3-1 (or the pseudogene TRBV3-2) with TRBJ2-3, with D unresolved. The CDR3 sequence is 13 residues long. CDR1 LGHDT and CDR2 YNNKEL come from the germline V gene (reference sequence). The V end lost 6 bases, the J end lost 3 bases, and 10 bases lay between the germline ends. CDR3 sequence (DNA): TGTGCCAGCAGTGAGACTTTTACAGATACGCAGTATTTT. It is translated as CASSETFTDTQYF.

The chain combines TRBV23-1 with TRBJ1-1, with no clear D. TRBV23-1 is filed as an ORF, its function uncertain. V gave up 4 bases and J gave up 2 bases, with 26 bases separating them. CDR3 size: 19 residues. CDR3 sequence (DNA): TGCGCCAGCAGTCCCCCTAAAAGGGTTACCCCGACTTCTAACACTGAAGCTTTCTTT. Amino acid sequence: CASSPPKRVTPTSNTEAFF.